A single sample gave rise to the 13 T cell receptor beta chains below, sequenced in a study of T cell repertoires in cytomegalovirus infection. MiXCR, applied by TCRdb to the reads, yields one record per CDR3 protein. The table shows 100,000 to 150,000 distinct CDR3 sequences, with 32% occurring only once. The antigens of these receptors remain unknown. Here the sequenced sample was CD8+ T cells from cultured PBMCs, taken from culture after CMV antigen stimulation. Receptors originate from a human donor in good health (CMV status not recorded). Some clones in this sample may be carry-over from other donors' samples.

In its sample, this clonotype was seen many times. The chain links TRBV24-1 to TRBJ2-2, with 9 bases that match TRBD1. Germline CDR1 and CDR2: KGHDR and SFDVKD. CDR3 length: 14 amino acids. V trimming: 4 bases; J trimming: 7 bases; junction bases outside the gene matches: 3. The DNA of the CDR3 is TGTGCCACCAGTGACCACAGGGGGCTCGGGGAGCTGTTTTTT. This codes for CATSDHRGLGELFF.

V gene TRBV27 combines with J gene TRBJ2-2; no firm D call. V lost 3 bases and J lost 0, with 11 bases in between. From germline, CDR1 is MNHEY and CDR2 SMNVEV (reference sequence). The CDR3 length is 16 residues. The CDR3 region has the DNA TGTGCCAGCAGTTTTATGTTAGACGCGAACACCGGGGAGCTGTTTTTT. Its protein is CASSFMLDANTGELFF.

This clonotype appeared a few times. The CDR3 region is CASSRVAGADTQYF. The CDR3 region has the DNA TGTGCCAGCAGCCGAGTGGCCGGGGCGGATACGCAGTATTTT. The rearrangement joins TRBV7-6 to TRBJ2-3; D could derive from TRBD1 or TRBD2 (5 bases each). Trimming took off 5 bases at V and 6 bases at J, with 15 bases between the two ends. The CDR3 sequence is 14 residues long. From germline, CDR1 is SGHVS and CDR2 FNYEAQ.

In nucleotides, the CDR3 is TGCGCCAGCAGCCCTGAACCCCAGACTAGCACAGATACGCAGTATTTT. Amino acid sequence: CASSPEPQTSTDTQYF. The chain combines TRBV5-1 with TRBJ2-3; D unresolved. This CDR3 comprises 16 residues. V lost 4 bases and J lost 0, with 15 bases in between. Germline CDR1 SGHRS, CDR2 YFSETQ.

This clonotype was observed a handful of times. The rearrangement uses TRBV25-1 and TRBJ2-7; TRBD1 matches at 7 bases. There are 13 residues in the CDR3. The V gene end was trimmed by 6 bases and the J gene end by 3 bases; junction bases not matched to a gene: 5. The germline V gene has CDR1 MGHDK and CDR2 SYGVNS. In nucleotides, the CDR3 is TGTGCCAGCAGGGCCCGGGACAGCTACGAGCAGTACTTC. Amino acid sequence: CASRARDSYEQYF.

The J gene is TRBJ2-2, the V gene TRBV7-6, with D perhaps matching TRBD2 (6 bases). The CDR3 runs 14 residues. Germline CDR1 SGHVS, CDR2 FNYEAQ. V lost 1 base to trimming and J lost 4 bases, with 7 bases between them. The CDR3 coding sequence is TGTGCCAGCAGCTTAGAGCGGGTCACCGGGGAGCTGTTTTTT. As protein: CASSLERVTGELFF.

This clonotype has a handful of counts. The chain is built from TRBV7-8 and TRBJ2-2; D is unresolved. Germline CDR1 and CDR2: SGHVS and FQNEAQ. V lost 2 bases and J lost 3, with 13 bases in between. The CDR3 length is 16 residues. CDR3 region: CASSLPSVGYTGELFF. The DNA of the CDR3 is TGTGCCAGCAGCTTACCCAGTGTCGGATACACCGGGGAGCTGTTTTTT.

The rearrangement joins TRBV11-3 to TRBJ2-1; D perhaps matches TRBD1 (6 bases). CDR1 is SGHNT and CDR2 is YENEEA in the germline V gene. Trimming removed 4 bases at V and 1 base at J, with 14 bases between. This CDR3 spans 16 amino acids. The CDR3 DNA follows: TGTGCCAGCAGCTCAAGGCAGGGGATTTCCTACAATGAGCAGTTCTTC. Protein product: CASSSRQGISYNEQFF. The variable domain in full, completed from reference TRBV11-3 and TRBJ2-1, reads EAGVVQSPRYKIIEKKQPVAFWCNPISGHNTLYWYLQNLGQGPELLIRYENEEAVDDSQLPKDRFSAERLKGVDSTLKIQPAELGDSAVYLCASSSRQGISYNEQFFGPGTRLTVL.

The chain links TRBV11-3 to TRBJ2-1; 8 nucleotides agree with TRBD2. V lost 4 bases to trimming and J lost 3 bases; unmatched junction nucleotides: 8. CDR1 and CDR2 (germline): SGHNT, YENEEA. This CDR3 has 16 residues. The CDR3 protein is CASSSSSGGRYNEQFF. The DNA for the CDR3 is TGTGCCAGCAGCTCCTCGAGCGGGGGTCGCTACAATGAGCAGTTCTTC.

The chain uses TRBV10-2 and TRBJ1-6; D unclear. This CDR3 spans 14 amino acids. Germline V lookup: CDR1 WSHSY, CDR2 SAAADI. Trimming removed 3 bases at V and 5 bases at J, with 8 bases between. The CDR3 sequence is CASSDVGNNSPLHF. The CDR3 DNA sequence: TGCGCCAGCAGTGATGTAGGGAATAATTCACCCCTCCACTTT.

This chain links TRBV27 with TRBJ2-7; tentatively, D is TRBD1 (6 bases). The CDR3 totals 13 residues. V lost 1 base and J lost 7, with 11 bases in between. The germline V gene encodes CDR1 MNHEY and CDR2 SMNVEV (reference sequence). The DNA of the CDR3 is TGTGCCAGCAGTTTATACAGGGCGAGGGAGCAGTACTTC. Amino acids: CASSLYRAREQYF.

There are a few counts of this clonotype. The chain recombines TRBV7-9 with TRBJ2-7, with D uncertain. Germline V gives CDR1 SEHNR, CDR2 FQNEAQ (reference sequence). V was shortened by 5 bases and J by 2 bases, with 13 bases between the two germline ends. This CDR3 has 14 amino acids. CDR3 residues: CASSPPGLTYEQYF. In DNA, the CDR3 is TGTGCCAGCAGCCCCCCTGGGCTGACCTACGAGCAGTACTTC.

This clonotype showed up just a few times. The rearrangement uses TRBV7-6 and TRBJ2-5, with D perhaps being TRBD1 or TRBD2 (6 bases each). Trimming removed 3 bases at V and 5 bases at J, with 16 bases between. The CDR3 has 15 residues. Germline CDR1 is SGHVS and CDR2 is FNYEAQ. The CDR3 bases are TGTGCCAGCAGCTTGGGACTCACAGGGAGCGAGACCCAGTACTTC. Its translation: CASSLGLTGSETQYF.